A selection of T cell receptor beta chains follows, all from one sample in a study of Ad26.COV2.S vaccination and SARS-CoV-2 variants. Assay used: immunoSEQ multiplex PCR; TCRdb lists only in-frame clones, some missing. The sample consists of more than 300,000 clones, 86% of them appearing once. The sample was peripheral blood, taken in a trial of Ad26.COV2.S vaccine versus placebo. Every receptor here comes from a person aged 18-65 years who received the Ad26.COV2.S COVID-19 vaccine or a placebo. Each CDR3 is given without its conserved first and last residue.

>TRBV27
AEGLGHCPVGAF
>TRBV3-1/TRBV3-2
ASSQQGMNTEAF
>TRBV3-1/TRBV3-2
ASSQGRVGYT
>TRBV6-5
ASRRGTVYNEQF
>TRBV10-3
AISPGTSGGQETQY
>TRBV2
ASSDGLLGGDGEKLF
>TRBV18
ASSPASGAHGYT
>TRBV18
ASSGQGSGNTIY
>TRBV9
ASSPQGTGVNEQY
>TRBV5-1
ASSVRDRGPKETQY
>TRBV6-1
ASSGSSRLSKGSTKNIQY
>TRBV27
ASSLVAQRETQY
>TRBV12-3/TRBV12-4
ASTLLEGSPLH
>TRBV11-2
ASSRAVRYGYT
>TRBV6-5
ASTGGSIYNSPLH
>TRBV11-3
ASSFRLNTEAF
>TRBV18
ASSPNRDTEAF
>TRBV15
ATSRLAFTGELF
>TRBV27
ASSSLGQVSYEQY
>TRBV5-1
ASSALEGSGNTIY